This T cell receptor beta chain was profiled in a study of blood T cell repertoires in COVID-19. Participant ages covered roughly 18 to 89 years across 20 to 30 US areas. The method was immunoSEQ multiplex PCR; TCRdb's version includes in-frame clones alone and lacks a portion of them. This sample has over 110,000 clones, with approximately 87% found just once. The junction had 12 bases not matched to a gene; V was cut back by 5 bases and J by 9 bases. The CDR3 is made up of 14 amino acids. From germline, CDR1 is GTSNPN and CDR2 SVGIG (reference sequence). This chain links TRBV30 with TRBJ2-1; 8 bases match TRBD1. The sequenced sample was PBMCs or T cells enriched from blood (not recorded which). The clonotype comes from a man in his 60s who had recovered from COVID-19. CDR3 protein: CAWGPSRGRGEQFF. In nucleotides, the CDR3 is TGTGCCTGGGGACCAAGCAGGGGGCGAGGTGAGCAGTTCTTC. Together with reference TRBV30 and TRBJ2-1, the CDR3 gives the full variable domain: SQTIHQWPATLVQPVGSPLSLECTVEGTSNPNLYWYRQAAGRGLQLLFYSVGIGQISSEVPQNLSASRPQDRQFILSSKKLLLSDSGFYLCAWGPSRGRGEQFFGPGTRLTVL.